A selection of T cell receptor beta chains follows, all from one sample in a study of blood T cells in healthy people across ages. MiXCR was run by TCRdb on the 5' RACE reads, yielding one entry per CDR3 protein. This sample has 1,800,000 or so distinct CDR3 sequences; 35% to 50% occur once, and the top ten carry roughly 23%. Sequencing used blood. The origin of the receptors is a human donor in good health. Each CDR3 is given with its conserved first and last residue. D genes are given only for firm matches. Only part of the rows carry a size: once, few, many, or a class if the clone is expanded.

TRBJ2-7	.	many	TRBV7-9	TGTGCCAGCAGTTTTAACTACGAGCAGTACTTC	CASSFNYEQYF
TRBJ2-5	.	.	TRBV5-1	TGCGCCAGCAGAAGGGAGGATCAAGAGACCCAGTACTTC	CASRREDQETQYF
TRBJ1-5	.	.	TRBV12-3/TRBV12-4	TGTGCCAGCAGTATGATGGATCAGCCCCAGCATTTT	CASSMMDQPQHF
TRBJ2-3	.	.	TRBV12-3/TRBV12-4	TGTGCCAGCAGTTTTGGGGACTCTAGCACAGATACGCAGTATTTT	CASSFGDSSTDTQYF
TRBJ2-7	TRBD2	.	TRBV5-1	TGCGCCAGCAGCCATGGGGCTAGCGGGGGGTGCGAGCAGTACTTC	CASSHGASGGCEQYF
TRBJ1-2	TRBD1	.	TRBV28	TGTGCCAGCCAGGGACAGGGGTCCTCCTTTAACTATGGCTACACCTTC	CASQGQGSSFNYGYTF
TRBJ1-4	.	.	TRBV20-1	TGCAGTGCTAGACCCAGTGGGACTAGGGAAAAACTGTTTTTT	CSARPSGTREKLFF
TRBJ2-7	.	.	TRBV10-3	TGTGCCATCAGTGAGAAGGTCCCAGGGGACGGGGACGAGCAGTACTTC	CAISEKVPGDGDEQYF
TRBJ1-1	.	few	TRBV25-1	TGTGCCAGCAGTGAACAGGGAAGGACTGAAGCTTTCTTT	CASSEQGRTEAFF
TRBJ2-7	.	.	TRBV5-1	TGCGCCAGCAGCTTGGGGGCAGCCGGACCTCGAACCTACGAGCAGTACTTC	CASSLGAAGPRTYEQYF
TRBJ1-4	.	.	TRBV20-1	TGCAGTGCTAGAATGACAGCCAGCGGAAAACTGTTTTTT	CSARMTASGKLFF
TRBJ1-3	.	.	TRBV10-3	TGTGCCATCGGGGACCCCTCTGGAAACACCATATATTTT	CAIGDPSGNTIYF
TRBJ1-2	.	many	TRBV6-5	TGTGCCAGCAGAGGTTCTAACTATGGCTACACCTTC	CASRGSNYGYTF
TRBJ2-1	TRBD2	.	TRBV29-1	TGCAGCGTTGGGGGGAGGACTAGGGGTAATGAGCAGTTCTTC	CSVGGRTRGNEQFF
TRBJ2-5	.	few	TRBV20-1	TGCAGTTCGCCCAGGGATGGAGAGACCCAGTACTTC	CSSPRDGETQYF
TRBJ1-4	.	.	TRBV18	TGTGCCAACTCACCATCGGAAGTATCGGGCACTAATGAAAAACTGTTTTTT	CANSPSEVSGTNEKLFF
TRBJ2-7	.	.	TRBV27	TGTGCCAGCTCCGTGGGACCCCGCTACGAGCAGTACTTC	CASSVGPRYEQYF
TRBJ2-7	.	.	TRBV6-6	TGTGCCAGCGGTTTACGCGGACAGAACCGGGACGAGCAGTACTTC	CASGLRGQNRDEQYF
TRBJ2-7	TRBD2	.	TRBV10-3	TGTGCCATCACTACGACTAGCAGCCACGAGCAGTACTTC	CAITTTSSHEQYF
TRBJ1-5	.	.	TRBV5-5	TGTGCCAGCAGCAGGACATTTATGGGGTTTAGCAATCAGCCCCAGCATTTT	CASSRTFMGFSNQPQHF
TRBJ1-1	.	.	TRBV7-9	TGTGCCAGCAGCTTAACCCCGGGAATGAACACTGAAGCTTTCTTT	CASSLTPGMNTEAFF
TRBJ1-1	TRBD1	.	TRBV10-3	TGTGCCATCAGGGGACAGACCCCAGGAATTGAAGCTTTCTTT	CAIRGQTPGIEAFF
TRBJ2-1	.	.	TRBV5-1	TGCGCCAGCAGCTCGATACAGGGTTACGGGCAGTTCTTC	CASSSIQGYGQFF
TRBJ2-1	TRBD2	.	TRBV7-9	TGTGCCAGCAGCTCCGCACTCGGGGGGACCTCCTACAATGAGCAGTTCTTC	CASSSALGGTSYNEQFF
TRBJ2-2	TRBD1	.	TRBV20-1	TGCAGTGCCCCTAGGGGGCGGAACACCGGGGAGCTGTTTTTT	CSAPRGRNTGELFF
TRBJ1-5	.	few	TRBV20-1	TGCAGTGCACCCGCGGCTGATCAGCCCCAGCATTTT	CSAPAADQPQHF
TRBJ2-4	.	.	TRBV5-4	TGTGCCAGCAGCTTTAATAGCTACGGGCAGTACTTC	CASSFNSYGQYF
TRBJ2-7	TRBD1	few	TRBV7-2	TGTGCCAGCGCCAGGACAGGAATCTACGAGCAGTACTTC	CASARTGIYEQYF
TRBJ2-3	.	.	TRBV20-1	TGCAGTGCTAGAGAACAGGGCACAGATACGCAGTATTTT	CSAREQGTDTQYF
TRBJ2-1	.	.	TRBV14	TGTGCCAGCAGCCAAGCCTCGGCAGGACCCCCACTATCTTACAATGAGCAGTTCTTC	CASSQASAGPPLSYNEQFF
TRBJ2-1	.	few	TRBV29-1	TGCAGCGAATATAAAGAGGGACACAATGAGCAGTTCTTC	CSEYKEGHNEQFF
TRBJ2-7	.	many	TRBV12-5	TGTGCTAGTGGTTTGGCCCCATCGGCGCCCTACGAGCAGTACTTC	CASGLAPSAPYEQYF
TRBJ1-1	.	.	TRBV7-3	TGTGCCAGCAGCTTAAACCTAGGGGACACTGAAGCTTTCTTT	CASSLNLGDTEAFF